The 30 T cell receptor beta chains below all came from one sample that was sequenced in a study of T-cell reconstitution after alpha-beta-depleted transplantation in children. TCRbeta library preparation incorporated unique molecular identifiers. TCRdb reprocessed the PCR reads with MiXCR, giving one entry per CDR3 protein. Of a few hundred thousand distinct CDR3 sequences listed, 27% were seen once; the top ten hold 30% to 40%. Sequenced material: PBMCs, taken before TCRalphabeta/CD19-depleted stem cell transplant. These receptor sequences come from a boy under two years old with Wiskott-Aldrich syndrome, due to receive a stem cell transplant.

The CDR3 loop is CASSLWTGLYEQYF. The CDR3 DNA reads as TGCGCCAGCAGCTTGTGGACAGGGCTCTACGAGCAGTACTTC. The rearrangement links TRBV5-1 to TRBJ2-7; 8 nucleotides agree with TRBD1. This CDR3 comprises 14 residues. CDR1 is SGHRS and CDR2 is YFSETQ in the germline V gene. V trimming: 1 base; J trimming: 3 bases; junction bases outside the gene matches: 3.

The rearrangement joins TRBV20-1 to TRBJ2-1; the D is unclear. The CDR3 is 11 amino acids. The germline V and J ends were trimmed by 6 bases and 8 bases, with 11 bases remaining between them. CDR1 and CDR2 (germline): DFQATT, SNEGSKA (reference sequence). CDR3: CSAFSPDEQFF. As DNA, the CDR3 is TGCAGTGCGTTTTCCCCCGATGAGCAGTTCTTC.

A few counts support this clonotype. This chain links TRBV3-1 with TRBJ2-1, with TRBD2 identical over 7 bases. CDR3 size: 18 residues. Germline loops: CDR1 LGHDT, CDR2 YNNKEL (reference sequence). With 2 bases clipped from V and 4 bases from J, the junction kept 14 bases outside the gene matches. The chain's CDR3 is CASSQYDLAASLYNEQFF. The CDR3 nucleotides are TGTGCCAGCAGCCAATATGACCTAGCGGCAAGCTTATACAATGAGCAGTTCTTC.

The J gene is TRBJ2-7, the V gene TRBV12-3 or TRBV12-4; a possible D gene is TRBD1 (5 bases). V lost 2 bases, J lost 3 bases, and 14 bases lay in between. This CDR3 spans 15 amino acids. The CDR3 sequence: CASSLFQGPDYEQYF. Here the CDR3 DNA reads TGTGCCAGCAGTTTATTTCAGGGCCCGGACTACGAGCAGTACTTC.

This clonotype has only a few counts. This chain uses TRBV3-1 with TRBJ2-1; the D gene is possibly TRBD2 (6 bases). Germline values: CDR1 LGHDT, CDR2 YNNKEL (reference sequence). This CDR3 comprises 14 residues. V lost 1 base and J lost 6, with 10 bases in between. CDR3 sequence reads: CASSQGLVTNEQFF. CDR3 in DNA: TGTGCCAGCAGCCAAGGACTAGTCACCAATGAGCAGTTCTTC.

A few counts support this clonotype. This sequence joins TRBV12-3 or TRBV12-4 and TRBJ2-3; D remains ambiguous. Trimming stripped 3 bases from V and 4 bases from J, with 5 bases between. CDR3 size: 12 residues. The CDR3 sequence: CASSFIADTQYF. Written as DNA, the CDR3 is TGTGCCAGCAGTTTTATCGCAGATACGCAGTATTTT.

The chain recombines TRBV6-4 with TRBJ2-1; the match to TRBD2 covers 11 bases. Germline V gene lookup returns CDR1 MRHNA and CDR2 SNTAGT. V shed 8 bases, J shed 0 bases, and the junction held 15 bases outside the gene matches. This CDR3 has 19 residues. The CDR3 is CASCLVGLAGPSSYNEQFF. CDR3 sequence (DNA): TGTGCCAGCTGTTTAGTAGGACTAGCGGGCCCGAGCTCCTACAATGAGCAGTTCTTC.

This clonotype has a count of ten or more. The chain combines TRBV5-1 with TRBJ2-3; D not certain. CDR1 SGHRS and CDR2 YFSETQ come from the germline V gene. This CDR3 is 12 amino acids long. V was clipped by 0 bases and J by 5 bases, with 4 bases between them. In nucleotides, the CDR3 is TGCGCCAGCAGCTTGGAAGTAGATACGCAGTATTTT. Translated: CASSLEVDTQYF.

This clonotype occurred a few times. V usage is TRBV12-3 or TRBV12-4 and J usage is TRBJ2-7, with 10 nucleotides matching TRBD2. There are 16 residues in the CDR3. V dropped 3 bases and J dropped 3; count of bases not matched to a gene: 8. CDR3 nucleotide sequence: TGTGCCAGCAGTTTTAAAGTAGCGGGAGGAGTCTACGAGCAGTACTTC. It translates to CASSFKVAGGVYEQYF.

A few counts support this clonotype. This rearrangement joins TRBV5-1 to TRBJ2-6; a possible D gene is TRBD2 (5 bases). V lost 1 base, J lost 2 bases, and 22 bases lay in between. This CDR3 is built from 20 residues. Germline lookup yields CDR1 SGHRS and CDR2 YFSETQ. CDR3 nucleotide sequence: TGCGCCAGCAGCTTGTCCCGACCAAGGGTCGGGAAACCTGGGGCCAACGTCCTGACTTTC. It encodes CASSLSRPRVGKPGANVLTF.

DNA of the CDR3: TGTGCCTGGAGTGGCGGGCTAGAGACCCAGTACTTC. The encoded protein is CAWSGGLETQYF. The gene calls are TRBV30 and TRBJ2-5, with TRBD2 as a possible D gene (5 bases). V lost 1 base and J 4 bases, leaving 7 bases between the germline ends. The CDR3 is 12 amino acids. Germline V lookup: CDR1 GTSNPN, CDR2 SVGIG (reference sequence). The full variable domain, with the rest looked up from reference TRBV30 and TRBJ2-5, is SQTIHQWPATLVQPVGSPLSLECTVEGTSNPNLYWYRQAAGRGLQLLFYSVGIGQISSEVPQNLSASRPQDRQFILSSKKLLLSDSGFYLCAWSGGLETQYFGPGTRLLVL.

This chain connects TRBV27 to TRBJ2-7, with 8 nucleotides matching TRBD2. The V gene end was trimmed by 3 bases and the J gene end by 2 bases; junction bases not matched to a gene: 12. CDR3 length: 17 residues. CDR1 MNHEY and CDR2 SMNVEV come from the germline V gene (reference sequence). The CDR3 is CASSFLSPLAEAYEQYF. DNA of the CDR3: TGTGCCAGCAGTTTCCTCTCCCCACTAGCGGAAGCCTACGAGCAGTACTTC.

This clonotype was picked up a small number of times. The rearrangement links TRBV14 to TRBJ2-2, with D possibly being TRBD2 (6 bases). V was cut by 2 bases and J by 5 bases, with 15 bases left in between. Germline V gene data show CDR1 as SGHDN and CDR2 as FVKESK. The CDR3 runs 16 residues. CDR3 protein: CASSQNRIGRTGELFF. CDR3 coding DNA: TGTGCCAGCAGCCAAAATCGTATAGGGAGGACCGGGGAGCTGTTTTTT.

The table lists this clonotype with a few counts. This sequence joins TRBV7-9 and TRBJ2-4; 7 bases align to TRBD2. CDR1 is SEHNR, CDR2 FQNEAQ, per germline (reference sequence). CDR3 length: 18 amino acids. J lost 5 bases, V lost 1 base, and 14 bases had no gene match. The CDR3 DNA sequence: TGTGCCAGCAGCTTAGGGGGGGGGAGCGACGGAACGCAAAACATTCAGTACTTC. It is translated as CASSLGGGSDGTQNIQYF.

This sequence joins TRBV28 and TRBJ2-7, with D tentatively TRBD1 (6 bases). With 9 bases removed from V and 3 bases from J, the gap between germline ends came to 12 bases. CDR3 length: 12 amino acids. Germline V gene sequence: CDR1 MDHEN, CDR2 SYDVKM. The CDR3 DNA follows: TGTGCCAGATTCAGGGGAAGCTACGAGCAGTACTTC. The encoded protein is CARFRGSYEQYF.

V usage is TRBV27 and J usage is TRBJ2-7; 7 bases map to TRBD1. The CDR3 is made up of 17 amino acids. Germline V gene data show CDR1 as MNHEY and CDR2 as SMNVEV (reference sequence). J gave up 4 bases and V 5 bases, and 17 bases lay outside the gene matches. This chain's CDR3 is CASSPFRGSNGKYEQYF. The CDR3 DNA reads TGTGCCAGCAGTCCATTCAGGGGGTCAAACGGGAAGTACGAGCAGTACTTC.

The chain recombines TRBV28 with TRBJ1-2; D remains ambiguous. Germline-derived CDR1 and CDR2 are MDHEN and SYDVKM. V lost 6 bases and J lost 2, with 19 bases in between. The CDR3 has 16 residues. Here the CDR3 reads CASSPPGPRGNYGYTF. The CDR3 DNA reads TGTGCCAGCAGCCCCCCGGGCCCACGAGGGAACTATGGCTACACCTTC.

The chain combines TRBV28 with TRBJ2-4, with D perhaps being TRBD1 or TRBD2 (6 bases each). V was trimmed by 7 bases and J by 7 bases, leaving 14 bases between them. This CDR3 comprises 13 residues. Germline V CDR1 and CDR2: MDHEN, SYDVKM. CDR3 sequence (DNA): TGTGCCAGCAATTCCATAGGGGGGAACATTCAGTACTTC. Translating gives CASNSIGGNIQYF.

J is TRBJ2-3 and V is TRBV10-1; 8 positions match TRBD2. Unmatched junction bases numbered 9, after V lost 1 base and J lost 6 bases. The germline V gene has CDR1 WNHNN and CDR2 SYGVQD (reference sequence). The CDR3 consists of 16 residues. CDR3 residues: CASSEFGTRGGDTQYF. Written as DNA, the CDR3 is TGCGCCAGCAGTGAGTTCGGGACTAGGGGCGGCGATACGCAGTATTTT.

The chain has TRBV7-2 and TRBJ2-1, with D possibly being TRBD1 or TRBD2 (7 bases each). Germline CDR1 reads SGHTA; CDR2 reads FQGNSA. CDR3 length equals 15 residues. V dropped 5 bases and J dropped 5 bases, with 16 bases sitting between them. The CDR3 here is CASSRQAGQHNEQFF. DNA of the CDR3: TGTGCCAGCAGCCGTCAAGCGGGACAGCACAATGAGCAGTTCTTC. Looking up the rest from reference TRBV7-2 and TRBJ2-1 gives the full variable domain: GAGVSQSPSNKVTEKGKDVELRCDPISGHTALYWYRQSLGQGLEFLIYFQGNSAPDKSGLPSDRFSAERTGGSVSTLTIQRTQQEDSAVYLCASSRQAGQHNEQFFGPGTRLTVL.

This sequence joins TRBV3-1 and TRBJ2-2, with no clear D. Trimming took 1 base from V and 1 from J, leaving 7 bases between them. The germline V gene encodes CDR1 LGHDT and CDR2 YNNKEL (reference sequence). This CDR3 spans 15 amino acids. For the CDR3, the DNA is TGTGCCAGCAGCCAAGGGTTTTGGAACACCGGGGAGCTGTTTTTT. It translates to CASSQGFWNTGELFF. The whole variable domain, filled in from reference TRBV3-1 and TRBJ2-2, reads DTAVSQTPKYLVTQMGNDKSIKCEQNLGHDTMYWYKQDSKKFLKIMFSYNNKELIINETVPNRFSPKSPDKAHLNLHINSLELGDSAVYFCASSQGFWNTGELFFGEGSRLTVL.

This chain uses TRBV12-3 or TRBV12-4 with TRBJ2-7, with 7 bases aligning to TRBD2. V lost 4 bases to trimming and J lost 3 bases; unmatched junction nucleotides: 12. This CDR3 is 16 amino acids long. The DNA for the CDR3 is TGTGCCAGCAGTTCCCCGCATACCGGGACTATCTACGAGCAGTACTTC. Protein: CASSSPHTGTIYEQYF.

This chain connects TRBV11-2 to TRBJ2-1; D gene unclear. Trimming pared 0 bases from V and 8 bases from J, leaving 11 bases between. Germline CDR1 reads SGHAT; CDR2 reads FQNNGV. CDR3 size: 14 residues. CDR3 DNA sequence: TGTGCCAGCAGCTTAGATTCCCCCCGATATGAGCAGTTCTTC. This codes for CASSLDSPRYEQFF.

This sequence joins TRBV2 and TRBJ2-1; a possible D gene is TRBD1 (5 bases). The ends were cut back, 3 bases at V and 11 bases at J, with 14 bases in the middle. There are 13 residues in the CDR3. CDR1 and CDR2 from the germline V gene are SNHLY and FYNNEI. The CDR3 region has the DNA TGTGCCAGCAGTGATAGTGGGGCGGTAAAGCAGTTCTTC. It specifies CASSDSGAVKQFF.

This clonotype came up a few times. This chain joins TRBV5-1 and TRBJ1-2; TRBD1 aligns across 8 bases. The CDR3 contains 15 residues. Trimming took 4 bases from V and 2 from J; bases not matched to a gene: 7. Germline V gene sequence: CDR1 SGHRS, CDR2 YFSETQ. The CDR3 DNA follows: TGCGCCAGCAGCAGAAGGGACAGGCCAAACTATGGCTACACCTTC. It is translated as CASSRRDRPNYGYTF.

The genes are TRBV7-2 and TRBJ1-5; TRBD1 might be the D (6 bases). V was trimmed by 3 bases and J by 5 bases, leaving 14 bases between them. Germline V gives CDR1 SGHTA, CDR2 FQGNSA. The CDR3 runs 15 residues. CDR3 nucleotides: TGTGCCAGCAGCTTTCGGGGGGGGCAGGATCAGCCCCAGCATTTT. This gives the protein CASSFRGGQDQPQHF.

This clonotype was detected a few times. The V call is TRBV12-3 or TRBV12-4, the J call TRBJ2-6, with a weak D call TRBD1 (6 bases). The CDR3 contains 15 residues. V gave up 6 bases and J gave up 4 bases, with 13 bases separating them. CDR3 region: CASSPGVGGANVLTF. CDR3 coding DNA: TGTGCCAGCAGCCCAGGGGTAGGAGGGGCCAACGTCCTGACTTTC.

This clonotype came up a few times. CDR3 residues: CASTEGLGYEQYF. In nucleotides, the CDR3 is TGCGCCAGCACCGAGGGACTAGGCTACGAGCAGTACTTC. The V and J genes are TRBV5-1 and TRBJ2-7; 8 bases are shared with TRBD2. The V gene's germline CDR1 is SGHRS and CDR2 YFSETQ. The V and J ends lost 6 bases and 3 bases, in that order; junction bases with no gene match: 5. The CDR3 has 13 residues.

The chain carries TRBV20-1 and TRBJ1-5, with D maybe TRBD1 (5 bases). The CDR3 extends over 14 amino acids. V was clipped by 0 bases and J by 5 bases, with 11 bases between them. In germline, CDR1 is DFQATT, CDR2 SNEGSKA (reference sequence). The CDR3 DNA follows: TGCAGTGCTAGAGATCCACGGGACCATCAGCCCCAGCATTTT. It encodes CSARDPRDHQPQHF.

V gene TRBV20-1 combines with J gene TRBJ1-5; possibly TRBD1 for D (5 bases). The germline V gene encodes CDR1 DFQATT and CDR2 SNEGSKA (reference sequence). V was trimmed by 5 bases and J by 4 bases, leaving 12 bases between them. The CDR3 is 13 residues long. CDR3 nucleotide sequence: TGCAGTGCTTACCCGGGGGGGAATCAGCCCCAGCATTTT. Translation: CSAYPGGNQPQHF.